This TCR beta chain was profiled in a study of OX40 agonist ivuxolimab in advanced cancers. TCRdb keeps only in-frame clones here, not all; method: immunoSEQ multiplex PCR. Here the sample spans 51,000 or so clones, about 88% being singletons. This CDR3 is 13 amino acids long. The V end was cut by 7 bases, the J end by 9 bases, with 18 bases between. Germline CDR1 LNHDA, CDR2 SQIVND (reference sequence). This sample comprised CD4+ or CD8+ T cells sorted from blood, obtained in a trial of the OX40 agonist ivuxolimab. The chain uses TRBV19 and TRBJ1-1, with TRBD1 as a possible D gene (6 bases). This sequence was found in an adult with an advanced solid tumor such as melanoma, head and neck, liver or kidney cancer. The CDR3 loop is CASTIKRWGQAFF. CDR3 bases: TGTGCCAGTACCATAAAACGGTGGGGGCAAGCTTTCTTT.